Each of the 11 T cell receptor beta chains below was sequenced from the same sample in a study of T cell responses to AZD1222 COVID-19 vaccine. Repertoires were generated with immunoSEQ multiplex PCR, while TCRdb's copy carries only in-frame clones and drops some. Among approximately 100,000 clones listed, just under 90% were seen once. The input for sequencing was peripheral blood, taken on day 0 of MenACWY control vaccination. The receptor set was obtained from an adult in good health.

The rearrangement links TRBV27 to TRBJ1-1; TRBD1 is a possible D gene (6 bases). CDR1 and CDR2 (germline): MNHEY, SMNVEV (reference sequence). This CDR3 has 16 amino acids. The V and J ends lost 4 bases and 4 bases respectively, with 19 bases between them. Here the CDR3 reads CASSYYSPGGITEAFF. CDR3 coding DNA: TGTGCCAGCAGTTATTACTCGCCGGGGGGCATCACTGAAGCTTTCTTT.

CDR3 DNA sequence: TGCGCCAGCAGCCCATTAGCGGGGGGGCCATCCGAGCAGTACTTC. Translating gives CASSPLAGGPSEQYF. The gene calls are TRBV5-1 and TRBJ2-7; TRBD2 agrees at 11 bases. This CDR3 has 15 amino acids. Per germline, CDR1 SGHRS and CDR2 YFSETQ. V shed 4 bases, J shed 6 bases, and the junction held 9 bases outside the gene matches.

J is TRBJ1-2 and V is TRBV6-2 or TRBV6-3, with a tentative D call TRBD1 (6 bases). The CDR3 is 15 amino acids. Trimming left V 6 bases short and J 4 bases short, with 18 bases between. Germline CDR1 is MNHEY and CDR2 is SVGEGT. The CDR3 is CASSYERGNGYGYTF. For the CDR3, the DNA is TGTGCCAGCAGCTATGAAAGGGGGAATGGCTATGGCTACACCTTC.

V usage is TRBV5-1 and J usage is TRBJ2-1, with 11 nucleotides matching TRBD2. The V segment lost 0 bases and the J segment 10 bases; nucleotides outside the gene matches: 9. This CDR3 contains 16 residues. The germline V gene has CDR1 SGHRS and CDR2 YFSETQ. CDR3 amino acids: CASSLDPSGGLVEQFF. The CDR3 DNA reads TGCGCCAGCAGCTTGGACCCTAGCGGGGGGCTGGTGGAGCAGTTCTTC.

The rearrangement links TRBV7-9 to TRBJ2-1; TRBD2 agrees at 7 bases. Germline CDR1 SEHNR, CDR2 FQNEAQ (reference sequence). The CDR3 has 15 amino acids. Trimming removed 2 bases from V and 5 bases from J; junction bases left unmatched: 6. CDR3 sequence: CASSLSGVADNEQFF. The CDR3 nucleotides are TGTGCCAGCAGCTTAAGCGGGGTAGCGGACAATGAGCAGTTCTTC.

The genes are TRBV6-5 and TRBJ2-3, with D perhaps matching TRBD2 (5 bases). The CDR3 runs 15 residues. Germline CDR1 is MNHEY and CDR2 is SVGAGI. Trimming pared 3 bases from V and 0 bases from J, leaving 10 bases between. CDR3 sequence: CASSYFGSSTDTQYF. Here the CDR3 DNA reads TGTGCCAGCAGTTATTTTGGGAGTAGCACAGATACGCAGTATTTT.

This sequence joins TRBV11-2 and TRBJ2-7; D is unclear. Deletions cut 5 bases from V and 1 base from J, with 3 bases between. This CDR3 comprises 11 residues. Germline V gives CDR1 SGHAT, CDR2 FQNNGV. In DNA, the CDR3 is TGTGCCAGCAGCGTTTCCTACGAGCAGTACTTC. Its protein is CASSVSYEQYF.

Written as DNA, the CDR3 is TGTGCCAGCAGCTACCCCCCCGGGGAGCTGTTTTTT. It is translated as CASSYPPGELFF. The V gene is TRBV7-3, the J gene TRBJ2-2; unclear D gene. With 4 bases removed from V and 6 bases from J, the gap between germline ends came to 6 bases. Germline assignment: CDR1 SGHTA and CDR2 FQGTGA. This CDR3 has 12 residues.

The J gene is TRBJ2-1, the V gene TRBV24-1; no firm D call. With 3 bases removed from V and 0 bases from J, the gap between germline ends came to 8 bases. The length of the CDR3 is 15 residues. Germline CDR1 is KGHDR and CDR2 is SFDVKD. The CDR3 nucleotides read TGTGCCACCAGTGATGGGGTTAGCTCCTACAATGAGCAGTTCTTC. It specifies CATSDGVSSYNEQFF.

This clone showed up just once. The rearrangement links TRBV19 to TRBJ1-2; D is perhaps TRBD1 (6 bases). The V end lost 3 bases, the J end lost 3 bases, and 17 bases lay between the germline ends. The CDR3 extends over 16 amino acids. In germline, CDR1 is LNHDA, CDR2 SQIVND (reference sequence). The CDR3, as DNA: TGTGCCAGTAGTATGAACGTCGGCAGGGGACACTATGGCTACACCTTC. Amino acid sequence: CASSMNVGRGHYGYTF.

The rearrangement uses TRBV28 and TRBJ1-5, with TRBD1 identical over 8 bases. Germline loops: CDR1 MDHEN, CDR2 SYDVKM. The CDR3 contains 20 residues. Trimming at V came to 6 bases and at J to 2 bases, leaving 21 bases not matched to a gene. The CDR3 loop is CASRPGPALRQGYRNQPQHF. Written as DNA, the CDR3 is TGTGCCAGCAGACCAGGGCCAGCGTTGAGACAGGGGTATCGCAATCAGCCCCAGCATTTT.